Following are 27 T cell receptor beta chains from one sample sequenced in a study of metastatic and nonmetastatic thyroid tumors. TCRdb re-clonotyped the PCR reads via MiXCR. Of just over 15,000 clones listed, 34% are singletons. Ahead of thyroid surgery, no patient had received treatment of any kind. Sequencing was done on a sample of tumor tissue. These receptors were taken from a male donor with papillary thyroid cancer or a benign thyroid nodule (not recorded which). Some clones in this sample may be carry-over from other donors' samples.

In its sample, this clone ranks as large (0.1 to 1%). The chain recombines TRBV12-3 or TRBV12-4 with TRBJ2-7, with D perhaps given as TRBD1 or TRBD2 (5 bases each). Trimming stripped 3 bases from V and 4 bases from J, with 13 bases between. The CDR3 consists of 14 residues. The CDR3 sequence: CASSLGDGLYEQYF. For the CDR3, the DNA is TGTGCCAGCAGTTTGGGGGACGGACTTTACGAGCAGTACTTC.

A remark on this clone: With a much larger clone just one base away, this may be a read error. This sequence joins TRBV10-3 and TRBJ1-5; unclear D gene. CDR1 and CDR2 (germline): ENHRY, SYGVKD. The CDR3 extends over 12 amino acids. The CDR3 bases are TGTGCCATGAGTGACATCAATCAGCCCCAGCATTTT. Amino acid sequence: CAMSDINQPQHF.

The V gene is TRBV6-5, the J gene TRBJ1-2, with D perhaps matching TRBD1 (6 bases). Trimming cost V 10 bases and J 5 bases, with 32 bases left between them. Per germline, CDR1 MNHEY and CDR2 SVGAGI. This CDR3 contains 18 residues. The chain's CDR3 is CAIPLTPQGTGLDYGYTF. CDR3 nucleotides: TGTGCCATCCCCCTAACCCCGCAAGGAACAGGGCTGGATTATGGCTACACCTTC.

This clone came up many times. The DNA for the CDR3 is TGCGCCAGCAGCTTGGATGAGACCCAGTACTTC. The encoded protein is CASSLDETQYF. The chain recombines TRBV5-1 with TRBJ2-5; D gene uncertain. V was clipped by 0 bases and J by 5 bases, with 2 bases between them. The V gene's germline CDR1 is SGHRS and CDR2 YFSETQ. The CDR3 totals 11 residues.

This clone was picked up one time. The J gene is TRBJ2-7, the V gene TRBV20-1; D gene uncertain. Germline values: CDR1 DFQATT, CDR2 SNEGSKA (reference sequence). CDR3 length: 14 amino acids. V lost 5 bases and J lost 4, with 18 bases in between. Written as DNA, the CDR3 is TGCAGTGCTTCAGATCGAGTCGCAGGATACGAGCAGTACTTC. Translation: CSASDRVAGYEQYF.

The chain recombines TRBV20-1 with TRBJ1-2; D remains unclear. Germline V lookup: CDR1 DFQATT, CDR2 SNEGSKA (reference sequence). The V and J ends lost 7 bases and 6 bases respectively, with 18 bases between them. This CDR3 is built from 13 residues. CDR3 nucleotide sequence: TGCAGTGTCTCGATGGGCCCCCTTGATGGCTACACCTTC. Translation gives CSVSMGPLDGYTF.

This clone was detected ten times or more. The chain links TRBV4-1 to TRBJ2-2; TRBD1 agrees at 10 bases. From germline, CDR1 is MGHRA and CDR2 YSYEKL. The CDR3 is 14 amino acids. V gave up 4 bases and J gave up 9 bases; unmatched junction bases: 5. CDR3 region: CASSPDRGTWELFF. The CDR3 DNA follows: TGCGCCAGCAGCCCGGACAGGGGGACCTGGGAGCTGTTTTTT.

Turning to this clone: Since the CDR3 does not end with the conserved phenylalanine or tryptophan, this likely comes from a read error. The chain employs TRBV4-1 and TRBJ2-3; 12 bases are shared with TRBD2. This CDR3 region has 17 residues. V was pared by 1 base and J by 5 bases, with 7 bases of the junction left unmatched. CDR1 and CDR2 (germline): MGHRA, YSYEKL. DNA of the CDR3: TGCGCCAGCAGCCAAGCAACTAGCGGGAGGCTTCAAGATACGCAGTATGTT. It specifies CASSQATSGRLQDTQYV.

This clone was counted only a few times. The CDR3 loop is CSVLEQGADGYTF. As DNA, the CDR3 is TGCAGCGTGTTGGAGCAGGGGGCGGATGGCTACACCTTC. V is TRBV29-1 and J is TRBJ1-2; 8 bases are a match to TRBD1. This CDR3 region has 13 residues. V shed 6 bases, J shed 6 bases, and the junction held 9 bases outside the gene matches. Germline assignment: CDR1 SQVTM and CDR2 ANQGSEA.

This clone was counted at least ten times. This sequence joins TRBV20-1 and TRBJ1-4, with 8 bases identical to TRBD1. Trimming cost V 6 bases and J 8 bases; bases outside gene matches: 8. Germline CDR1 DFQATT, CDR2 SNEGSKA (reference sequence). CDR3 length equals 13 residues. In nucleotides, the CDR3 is TGCAGTGCACTGACAGGGGAGAACGAAAAACTGTTTTTT. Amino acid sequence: CSALTGENEKLFF.

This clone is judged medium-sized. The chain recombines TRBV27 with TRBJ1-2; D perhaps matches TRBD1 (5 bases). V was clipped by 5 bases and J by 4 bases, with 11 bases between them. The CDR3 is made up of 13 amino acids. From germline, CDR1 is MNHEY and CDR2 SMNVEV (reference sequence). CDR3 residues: CASSRGVVYGYTF. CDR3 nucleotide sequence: TGTGCCAGCAGTAGGGGCGTAGTCTATGGCTACACCTTC.

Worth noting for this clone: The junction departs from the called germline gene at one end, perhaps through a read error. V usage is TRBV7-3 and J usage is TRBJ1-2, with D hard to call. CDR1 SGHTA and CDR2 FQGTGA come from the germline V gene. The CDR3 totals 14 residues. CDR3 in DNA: TGTGCCAGCAGCTTCAGTCCAGGATCTTATGGCTGCACCTTC. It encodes CASSFSPGSYGCTF.

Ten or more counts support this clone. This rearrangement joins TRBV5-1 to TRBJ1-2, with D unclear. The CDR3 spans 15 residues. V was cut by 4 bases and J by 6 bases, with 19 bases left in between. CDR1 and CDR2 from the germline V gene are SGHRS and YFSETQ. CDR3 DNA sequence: TGCGCCAGCAGCCAGATAACCAGTGGTCCTAATGGCTACACCTTC. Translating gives CASSQITSGPNGYTF. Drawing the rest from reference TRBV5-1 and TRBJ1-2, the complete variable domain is KAGVTQTPRYLIKTRGQQVTLSCSPISGHRSVSWYQQTPGQGLQFLFEYFSETQRNKGNFPGRFSGRQFSNSRSEMNVSTLELGDSALYLCASSQITSGPNGYTFGSGTRLTVV.

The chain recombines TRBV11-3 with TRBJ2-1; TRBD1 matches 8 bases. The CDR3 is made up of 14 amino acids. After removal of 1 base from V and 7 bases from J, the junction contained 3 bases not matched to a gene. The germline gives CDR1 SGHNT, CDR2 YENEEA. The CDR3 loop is CASSLGQGFNEQFF. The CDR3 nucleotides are TGTGCCAGCAGCTTAGGACAGGGGTTTAATGAGCAGTTCTTC.

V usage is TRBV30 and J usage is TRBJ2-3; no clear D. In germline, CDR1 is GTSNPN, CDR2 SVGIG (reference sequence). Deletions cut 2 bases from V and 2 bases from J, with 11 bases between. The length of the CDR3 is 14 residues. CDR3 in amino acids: CAWSIRPDTDTQYF. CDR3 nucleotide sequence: TGTGCCTGGAGTATTCGACCAGACACAGATACGCAGTATTTT.

The CDR3 nucleotides are TGTGCCAGCTCAAACCGGGACAGGAACGCCTATGGCTACACCTTC. As protein: CASSNRDRNAYGYTF. The chain has TRBV18 and TRBJ1-2; 8 bases are a match to TRBD1. CDR3 length: 15 amino acids. CDR1 and CDR2 from the germline V gene are KGHSH and LQKENI. Trimming took 5 bases from V and 4 from J; bases not matched to a gene: 9.

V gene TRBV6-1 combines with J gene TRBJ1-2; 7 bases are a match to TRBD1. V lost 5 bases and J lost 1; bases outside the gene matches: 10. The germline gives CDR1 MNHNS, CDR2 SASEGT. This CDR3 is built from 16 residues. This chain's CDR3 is CASSKPPGQNNYGYTF. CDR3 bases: TGTGCCAGCAGTAAGCCACCGGGACAGAATAACTATGGCTACACCTTC.

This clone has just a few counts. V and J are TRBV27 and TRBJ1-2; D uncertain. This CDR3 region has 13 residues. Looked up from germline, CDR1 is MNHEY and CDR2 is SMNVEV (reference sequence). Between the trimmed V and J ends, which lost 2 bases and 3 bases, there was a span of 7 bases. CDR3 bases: TGTGCCAGCAGTTTAGGCGGGCACTATGGCTACACCTTC. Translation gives CASSLGGHYGYTF.

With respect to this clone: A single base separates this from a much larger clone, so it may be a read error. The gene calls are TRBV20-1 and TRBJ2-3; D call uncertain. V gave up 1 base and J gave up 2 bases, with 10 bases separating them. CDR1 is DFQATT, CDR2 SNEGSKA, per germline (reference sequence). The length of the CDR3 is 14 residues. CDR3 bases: TGCAGTGCTAGAGCGTTCACCTCCACAGATACGCAGTATTTT. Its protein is CSARAFTSTDTQYF.

The CDR3 region is CASSWTGLGSPLHF. CDR3 nucleotides: TGCGCCAGCAGCTGGACAGGGTTGGGCTCACCCCTCCACTTT. The V and J genes are TRBV5-1 and TRBJ1-6, with 8 bases identical to TRBD1. Germline V gene lookup returns CDR1 SGHRS and CDR2 YFSETQ. The V gene end was trimmed by 3 bases and the J gene end by 10 bases; junction bases not matched to a gene: 6. This CDR3 spans 14 amino acids.

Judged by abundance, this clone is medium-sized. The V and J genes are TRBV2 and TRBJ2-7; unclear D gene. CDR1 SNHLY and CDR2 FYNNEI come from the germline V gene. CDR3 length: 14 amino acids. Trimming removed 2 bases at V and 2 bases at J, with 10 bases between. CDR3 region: CASSEINGAYEQYF. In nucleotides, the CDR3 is TGTGCCAGCAGTGAAATTAACGGAGCCTACGAGCAGTACTTC. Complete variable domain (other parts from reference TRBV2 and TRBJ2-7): EPEVTQTPSHQVTQMGQEVILRCVPISNHLYFYWYRQILGQKVEFLVSFYNNEISEKSEIFDDQFSVERPDGSNFTLKIRSTKLEDSAMYFCASSEINGAYEQYFGPGTRLTVT.

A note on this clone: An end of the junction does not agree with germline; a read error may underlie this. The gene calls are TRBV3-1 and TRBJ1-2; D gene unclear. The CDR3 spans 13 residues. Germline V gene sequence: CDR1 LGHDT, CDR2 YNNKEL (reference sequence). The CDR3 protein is CARSLTAINVYTF. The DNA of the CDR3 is TGTGCCAGAAGCCTTACAGCAATTAACGTCTACACCTTC. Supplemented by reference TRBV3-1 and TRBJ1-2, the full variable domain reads DTAVSQTPKYLVTQMGNDKSIKCEQNLGHDTMYWYKQDSKKFLKIMFSYNNKELIINETVPNRFSPKSPDKAHLNLHINSLELGDSAVYFCARSLTAINVYTFGSGTRLTVV.

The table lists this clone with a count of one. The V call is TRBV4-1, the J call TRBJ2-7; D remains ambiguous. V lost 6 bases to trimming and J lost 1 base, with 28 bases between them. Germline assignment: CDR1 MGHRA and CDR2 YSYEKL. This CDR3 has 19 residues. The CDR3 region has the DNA TGCGCCAGCAGTTTATTCCAAGCTGAGGCGGTTCGGTCGTCCTACGAGCAGTACTTC. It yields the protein CASSLFQAEAVRSSYEQYF.

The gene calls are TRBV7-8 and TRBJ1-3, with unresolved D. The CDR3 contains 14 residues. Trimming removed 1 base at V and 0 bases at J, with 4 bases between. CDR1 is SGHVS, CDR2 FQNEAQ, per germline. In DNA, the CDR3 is TGTGCCAGCAGCTTAGACAGCTCTGGAAACACCATATATTTT. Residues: CASSLDSSGNTIYF.

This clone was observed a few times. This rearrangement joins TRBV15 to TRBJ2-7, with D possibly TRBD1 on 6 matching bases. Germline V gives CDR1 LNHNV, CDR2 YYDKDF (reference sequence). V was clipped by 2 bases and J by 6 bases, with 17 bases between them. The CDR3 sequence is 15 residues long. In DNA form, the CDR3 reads TGTGCCACCAGCAGATATCCCTGGGGGCACTCCGAGCAGTACTTC. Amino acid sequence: CATSRYPWGHSEQYF.

The CDR3 bases are TGTGCCAGCAGCTTGGTAAGGGGTGAAGGCAATCAGCCCCAGCATTTT. Translated: CASSLVRGEGNQPQHF. This rearrangement joins TRBV5-8 to TRBJ1-5; D may be TRBD1 (5 bases). V was shortened by 0 bases and J by 2 bases, with 12 bases between the two germline ends. CDR3 length: 16 residues. Germline V gene data show CDR1 as SGHTS and CDR2 as YDEGEE.

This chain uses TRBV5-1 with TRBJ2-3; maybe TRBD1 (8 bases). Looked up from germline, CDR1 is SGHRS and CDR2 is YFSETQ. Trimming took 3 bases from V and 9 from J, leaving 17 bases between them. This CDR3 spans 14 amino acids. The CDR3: CASSSNRGGNTQYF. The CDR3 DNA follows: TGCGCCAGCAGCTCGAACAGGGGGGGCAACACGCAGTATTTT.